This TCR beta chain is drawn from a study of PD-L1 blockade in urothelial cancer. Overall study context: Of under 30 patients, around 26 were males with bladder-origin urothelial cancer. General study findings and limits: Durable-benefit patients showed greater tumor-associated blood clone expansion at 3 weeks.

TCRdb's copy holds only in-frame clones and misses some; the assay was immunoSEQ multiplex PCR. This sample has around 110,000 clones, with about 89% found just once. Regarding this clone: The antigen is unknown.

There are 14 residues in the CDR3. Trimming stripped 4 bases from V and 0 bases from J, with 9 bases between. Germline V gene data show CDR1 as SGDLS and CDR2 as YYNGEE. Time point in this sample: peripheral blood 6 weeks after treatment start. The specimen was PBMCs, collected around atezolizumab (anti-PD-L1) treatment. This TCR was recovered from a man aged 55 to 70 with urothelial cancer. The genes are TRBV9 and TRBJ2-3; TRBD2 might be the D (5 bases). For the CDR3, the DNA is TGTGCCAGCAGCCCGAGGACTAGCACAGATACGCAGTATTTT. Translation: CASSPRTSTDTQYF.